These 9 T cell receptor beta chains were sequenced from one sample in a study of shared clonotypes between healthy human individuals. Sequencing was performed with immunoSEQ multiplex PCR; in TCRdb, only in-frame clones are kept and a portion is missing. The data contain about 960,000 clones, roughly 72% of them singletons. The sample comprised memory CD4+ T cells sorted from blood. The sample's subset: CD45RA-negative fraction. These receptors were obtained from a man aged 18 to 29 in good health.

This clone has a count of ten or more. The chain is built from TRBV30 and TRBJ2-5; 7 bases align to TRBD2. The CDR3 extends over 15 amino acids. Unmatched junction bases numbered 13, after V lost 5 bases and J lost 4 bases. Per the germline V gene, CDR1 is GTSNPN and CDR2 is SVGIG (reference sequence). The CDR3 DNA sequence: TGTGCCTGGGGTCGGTTCAAGCCTAGCGGAGAGACCCAGTACTTC. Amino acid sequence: CAWGRFKPSGETQYF.

CDR3 residues: CASSMTDYNSPLHF. The DNA for the CDR3 is TGTGCCAGTAGTATGACAGATTATAATTCACCCCTCCACTTT. The chain joins TRBV19 to TRBJ1-6; TRBD1 might be the D (5 bases). Germline loops: CDR1 LNHDA, CDR2 SQIVND (reference sequence). The CDR3 contains 14 residues. V lost 3 bases to trimming and J lost 4 bases, with 7 bases between them.

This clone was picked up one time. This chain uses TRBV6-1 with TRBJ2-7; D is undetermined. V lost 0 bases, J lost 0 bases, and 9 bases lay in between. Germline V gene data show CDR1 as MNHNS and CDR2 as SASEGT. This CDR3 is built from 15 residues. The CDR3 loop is CASSEAQTSSYEQYF. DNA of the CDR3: TGTGCCAGCAGTGAAGCCCAGACCAGCTCCTACGAGCAGTACTTC.

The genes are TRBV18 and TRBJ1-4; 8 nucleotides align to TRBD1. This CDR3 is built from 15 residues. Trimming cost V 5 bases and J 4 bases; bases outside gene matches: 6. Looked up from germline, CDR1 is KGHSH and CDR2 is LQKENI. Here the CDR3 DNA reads TGTGCCAGCTCATTGACAGGGGCCGATAATGAAAAACTGTTTTTT. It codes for CASSLTGADNEKLFF. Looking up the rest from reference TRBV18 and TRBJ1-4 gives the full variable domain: NAGVMQNPRHLVRRRGQEARLRCSPMKGHSHVYWYRQLPEEGLKFMVYLQKENIIDESGMPKERFSAEFPKEGPSILRIQQVVRGDSAAYFCASSLTGADNEKLFFGSGTQLSVL.

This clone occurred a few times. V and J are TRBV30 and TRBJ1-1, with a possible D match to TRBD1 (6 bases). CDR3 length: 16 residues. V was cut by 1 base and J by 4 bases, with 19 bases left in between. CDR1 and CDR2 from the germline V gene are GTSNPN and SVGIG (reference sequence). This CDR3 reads CAWSDPGGARGTEAFF. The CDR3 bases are TGTGCCTGGAGTGACCCCGGGGGGGCGCGGGGCACTGAAGCTTTCTTT.

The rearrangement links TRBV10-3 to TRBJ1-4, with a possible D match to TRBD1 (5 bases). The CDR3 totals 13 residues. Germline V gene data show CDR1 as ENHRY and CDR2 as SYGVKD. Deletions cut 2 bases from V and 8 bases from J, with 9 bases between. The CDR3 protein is CAISEGRAEKLFF. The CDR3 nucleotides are TGTGCCATCAGTGAGGGCAGGGCCGAAAAACTGTTTTTT.

This CDR3 reads CASSGQVTGELFF. DNA of the CDR3: TGTGCCAGCAGTGGACAGGTCACCGGGGAGCTGTTTTTT. The chain joins TRBV2 to TRBJ2-2; D perhaps matches TRBD1 (6 bases). V was trimmed by 4 bases and J by 4 bases, leaving 7 bases between them. The length of the CDR3 is 13 residues. CDR1 is SNHLY and CDR2 is FYNNEI in the germline V gene.

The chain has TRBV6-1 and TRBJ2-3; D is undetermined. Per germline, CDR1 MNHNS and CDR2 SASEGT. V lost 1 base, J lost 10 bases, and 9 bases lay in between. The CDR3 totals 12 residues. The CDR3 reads CASSEDQRAQYF. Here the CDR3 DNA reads TGTGCCAGCAGTGAAGATCAAAGGGCGCAGTATTTT.

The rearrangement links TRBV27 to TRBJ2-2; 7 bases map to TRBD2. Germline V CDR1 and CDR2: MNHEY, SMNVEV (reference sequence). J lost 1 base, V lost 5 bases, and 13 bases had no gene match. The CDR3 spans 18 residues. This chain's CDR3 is CASSTPAGLKENTGELFF. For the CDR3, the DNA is TGTGCCAGCAGTACCCCAGCGGGACTCAAGGAGAACACCGGGGAGCTGTTTTTT.